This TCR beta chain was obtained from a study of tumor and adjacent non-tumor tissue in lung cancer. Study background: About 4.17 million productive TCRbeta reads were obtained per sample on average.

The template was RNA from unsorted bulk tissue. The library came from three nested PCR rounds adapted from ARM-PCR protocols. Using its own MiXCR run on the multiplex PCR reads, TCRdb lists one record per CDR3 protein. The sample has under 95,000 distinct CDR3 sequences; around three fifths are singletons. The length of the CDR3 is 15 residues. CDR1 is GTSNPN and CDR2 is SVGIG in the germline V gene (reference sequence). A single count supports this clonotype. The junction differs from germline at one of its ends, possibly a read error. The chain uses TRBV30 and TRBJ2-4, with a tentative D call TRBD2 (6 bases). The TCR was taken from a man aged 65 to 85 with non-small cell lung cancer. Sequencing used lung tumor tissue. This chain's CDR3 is CAWSVHGGLKNIQCF. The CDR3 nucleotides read TGTGCCTGGAGTGTGCACGGGGGATTGAAAAACATTCAGTGCTTC.